These 25 T cell receptor beta chains originate from one sample sequenced in a study of T-cell reconstitution after alpha-beta-depleted transplantation in children. TCRbeta library construction was performed incorporating unique molecular identifiers. TCRdb ran MiXCR on the PCR reads and lists one entry per CDR3 protein. The repertoire holds some 450,000 distinct CDR3 sequences, with roughly 44% as singletons. Sequenced here: PBMCs, sampled before TCRalphabeta/CD19-depleted stem cell transplant. The source is a girl aged 2-9 years with aplastic anemia, due to receive a stem cell transplant.

This clonotype has a count of ten or more. The gene calls are TRBV29-1 and TRBJ1-2; no reliable D call. The CDR3 length is 9 residues. Germline lookup yields CDR1 SQVTM and CDR2 ANQGSEA. V lost 5 bases and J 6 bases, leaving 4 bases between the germline ends. Here the CDR3 reads CSVSNGYTF. The CDR3 nucleotides read TGCAGCGTTTCCAATGGCTACACCTTC.

The gene calls are TRBV18 and TRBJ2-1, with D hard to call. V shed 3 bases and J shed 10 bases, with 7 bases lying between them. Germline CDR1 KGHSH, CDR2 LQKENI. The CDR3 runs to 11 residues. The CDR3 loop reads CASSPGKEQFF. CDR3 sequence (DNA): TGTGCCAGCTCACCCGGAAAGGAGCAGTTCTTC. The full variable domain, in which reference TRBV18 and TRBJ2-1 provide the parts outside the CDR3, is NAGVMQNPRHLVRRRGQEARLRCSPMKGHSHVYWYRQLPEEGLKFMVYLQKENIIDESGMPKERFSAEFPKEGPSILRIQQVVRGDSAAYFCASSPGKEQFFGPGTRLTVL.

CDR3 sequence: CASGGRAGGPSETQYF. CDR3 coding DNA: TGTGCCAGCGGGGGAAGAGCGGGGGGGCCCAGTGAGACCCAGTACTTC. The chain joins TRBV6-1 to TRBJ2-5; TRBD2 matches 10 bases. After removal of 8 bases from V and 5 bases from J, the junction contained 14 bases not matched to a gene. The germline CDR1 and CDR2 sequences are MNHNS and SASEGT. The CDR3 is made up of 16 amino acids.

The chain links TRBV15 to TRBJ2-7, with 14 bases fitting TRBD2. The germline V gene has CDR1 LNHNV and CDR2 YYDKDF (reference sequence). The length of the CDR3 is 16 residues. V trimming: 3 bases; J trimming: 3 bases; junction bases outside the gene matches: 4. In DNA form, the CDR3 reads TGTGCCACCAGCAGTCCGGGACTAGCGGGAGTCTACGAGCAGTACTTC. This sequence encodes CATSSPGLAGVYEQYF.

In its sample, this clonotype was seen once. The rearrangement joins TRBV20-1 to TRBJ2-7, with TRBD1 matching 8 bases. V lost 6 bases to trimming and J lost 2 bases; unmatched junction nucleotides: 6. The CDR3 has 13 residues. CDR1 and CDR2 (germline): DFQATT, SNEGSKA (reference sequence). The CDR3 DNA sequence: TGCAGTGCACGGACAGGGAATACCTACGAGCAGTACTTC. It encodes CSARTGNTYEQYF.

The chain employs TRBV18 and TRBJ2-5; 7 bases fit TRBD2. This CDR3 is built from 16 residues. The V gene end was trimmed by 3 bases and the J gene end by 1 base; junction bases not matched to a gene: 8. Germline loops: CDR1 KGHSH, CDR2 LQKENI. CDR3 nucleotides: TGTGCCAGCTCACCGAAAACTAGCGAGAGCCAAGAGACCCAGTACTTC. This sequence encodes CASSPKTSESQETQYF.

In nucleotides, the CDR3 is TGCGCCAGCAGCCAAGGACGGCTCACTGAACCTAGAAGGGTAGAGCAGTTCTTC. Amino acids: CASSQGRLTEPRRVEQFF. The gene calls are TRBV4-1 and TRBJ2-1; D remains unclear. This CDR3 comprises 18 residues. CDR1 is MGHRA, CDR2 YSYEKL, per germline. V was shortened by 1 base and J by 10 bases, with 26 bases between the two germline ends.

This clonotype was seen more than once but under ten times. The gene calls are TRBV6-5 and TRBJ1-2; tentatively, D is TRBD1 (5 bases). Between the trimmed V and J ends, which lost 0 bases and 2 bases, there was a span of 13 bases. The CDR3 loop spans 16 amino acids. The germline gives CDR1 MNHEY, CDR2 SVGAGI. CDR3 in amino acids: CASSYSRTNLNYGYTF. The CDR3 region has the DNA TGTGCCAGCAGTTACTCGAGGACAAATTTAAACTATGGCTACACCTTC.

The chain links TRBV28 to TRBJ1-4; 11 bases align to TRBD1. Germline lookup yields CDR1 MDHEN and CDR2 SYDVKM. This CDR3 has 16 amino acids. V was clipped by 5 bases and J by 6 bases; unmatched bases: 8. The CDR3 DNA follows: TGTGCCAGCAGTGCTAGGACAGGGGGCGTGGATGAAAAACTGTTTTTT. Protein product: CASSARTGGVDEKLFF.

This chain connects TRBV20-1 to TRBJ2-1; TRBD2 agrees at 7 bases. After removal of 3 bases from V and 10 bases from J, the junction contained 15 bases not matched to a gene. Germline V gene sequence: CDR1 DFQATT, CDR2 SNEGSKA (reference sequence). The CDR3 spans 15 residues. CDR3 in DNA: TGCAGTGCTAGCACCGTCCAGCGGGATCCCGAGGAGCAGTTCTTC. This gives the protein CSASTVQRDPEEQFF.

The CDR3 coding sequence is TGTGCCAGCAGCCCCCTTGGGGAGGAGTACAATGAGCAGTTCTTC. Its translation: CASSPLGEEYNEQFF. The chain carries TRBV7-6 and TRBJ2-1; tentative D call: TRBD2 (6 bases). The CDR3 is 15 amino acids. In germline, CDR1 is SGHVS, CDR2 FNYEAQ. The V and J ends lost 5 bases and 4 bases respectively, with 15 bases between them.

This chain links TRBV11-2 with TRBJ2-7; D is perhaps TRBD1 (6 bases). Trimming pared 0 bases from V and 2 bases from J, leaving 8 bases between. Germline lookup yields CDR1 SGHAT and CDR2 FQNNGV. The CDR3 covers 14 residues. CDR3 residues: CASSLEQGTYEQYF. Written as DNA, the CDR3 is TGTGCCAGCAGCTTAGAGCAGGGGACCTACGAGCAGTACTTC.

The gene calls are TRBV7-2 and TRBJ1-2; 7 bases are a match to TRBD1. J was trimmed by 5 bases and V by 4 bases; bases with no gene match: 4. The CDR3 has 13 residues. Per the germline V gene, CDR1 is SGHTA and CDR2 is FQGNSA. This chain's CDR3 is CASSSGQPYGYTF. The CDR3 nucleotides are TGTGCCAGCAGCTCGGGACAGCCTTATGGCTACACCTTC.

Ten or more counts support this clonotype. The chain joins TRBV5-1 to TRBJ1-1, with 7 nucleotides matching TRBD1. J was trimmed by 1 base and V by 1 base; bases with no gene match: 7. CDR1 and CDR2 (germline): SGHRS, YFSETQ. This CDR3 has 16 residues. The CDR3 loop reads CASSLTLRTGNTEAFF. The CDR3 DNA reads TGCGCCAGCAGCTTGACCCTCCGGACAGGGAACACTGAAGCTTTCTTT.

This clonotype appeared many times. This chain links TRBV27 with TRBJ2-7, with D maybe TRBD2 (6 bases). The length of the CDR3 is 14 residues. The V gene lost 4 bases and the J gene lost 3 bases, with 13 bases spanning the gap. Germline V gives CDR1 MNHEY, CDR2 SMNVEV (reference sequence). Here the CDR3 reads CASSSLGGIYEQYF. The DNA for the CDR3 is TGTGCCAGCAGTTCATTAGGAGGGATCTACGAGCAGTACTTC.

This chain joins TRBV9 and TRBJ2-1, with TRBD1 identical over 7 bases. V dropped 6 bases and J dropped 3; count of bases not matched to a gene: 9. This CDR3 is 15 amino acids long. The germline gives CDR1 SGDLS, CDR2 YYNGEE. Written as DNA, the CDR3 is TGTGCCAGCACCCGAGGGACAGACCTCTACAATGAGCAGTTCTTC. This encodes CASTRGTDLYNEQFF.

The V and J genes are TRBV5-1 and TRBJ2-7; 11 bases map to TRBD2. Germline V gene sequence: CDR1 SGHRS, CDR2 YFSETQ. J lost 1 base, V lost 3 bases, and 9 bases had no gene match. The CDR3 contains 17 residues. In nucleotides, the CDR3 is TGCGCCAGCAGCTCAGGCCTTCTAGCGGGAGGTTCCTACGAGCAGTACTTC. It is translated as CASSSGLLAGGSYEQYF.

CDR3 sequence (DNA): TGTGCCAGCAGCTTAGTCGACAGGGGGGACAATGAGCAGTTCTTC. It translates to CASSLVDRGDNEQFF. The V gene is TRBV11-3, the J gene TRBJ2-1; 9 positions agree with TRBD1. CDR1 is SGHNT and CDR2 is YENEEA in the germline V gene. J was trimmed by 5 bases and V by 1 base; bases with no gene match: 3. This CDR3 region has 15 residues.

The V gene is TRBV6-6, the J gene TRBJ2-7; D is ambiguous. V was shortened by 5 bases and J by 9 bases, with 14 bases between the two germline ends. The CDR3 sequence is 12 residues long. Germline assignment: CDR1 MNHNY and CDR2 SVGAGI (reference sequence). CDR3 sequence: CASSHNVNLQYF. The CDR3 region has the DNA TGTGCCAGCAGTCATAACGTGAATTTGCAGTACTTC.

This clonotype was recorded a few times. The chain carries TRBV3-1 and TRBJ2-5; 9 bases map to TRBD2. The trim removed 0 bases at V and 5 bases at J, leaving 7 bases unmatched. The germline V gene has CDR1 LGHDT and CDR2 YNNKEL (reference sequence). The CDR3 extends over 16 amino acids. CDR3 DNA: TGTGCCAGCAGCCAAGATTGGGGACTAGCAGGGGAGACCCAGTACTTC. This codes for CASSQDWGLAGETQYF.

As for this clonotype: Its ends do not fully match the called genes, so a read error is possible. The chain couples TRBV12-3 or TRBV12-4 to TRBJ2-1; possible D gene TRBD2, 6 bases. The CDR3 is 13 residues long. CDR3 amino acids: CASSLGSGSVPQF. The CDR3 nucleotides read TGTGCCAGCAGCCTTGGAAGCGGGTCTGTGCCGCAATTC.

The table lists this clonotype with a few counts. The chain has TRBV5-6 and TRBJ1-5; 8 bases align to TRBD1. This CDR3 has 15 residues. The trim removed 1 base at V and 5 bases at J, leaving 5 bases unmatched. CDR1 and CDR2 from the germline V gene are SGHDT and YYEEEE. CDR3 sequence: CASSLRSGGHQPQHF. CDR3 coding DNA: TGTGCCAGCAGCTTGAGGTCAGGGGGCCATCAGCCCCAGCATTTT.

For the CDR3, the DNA is TGTGCCAGCGGGGCGGGGACCCAGTACTTC. It codes for CASGAGTQYF. The chain couples TRBV6-5 to TRBJ2-5; the D gene could be TRBD1 or TRBD2 (5 bases each). Germline V lookup: CDR1 MNHEY, CDR2 SVGAGI. The CDR3 length is 10 residues. Trimming took 8 bases from V and 7 from J, leaving 8 bases between them.

The table lists this clonotype with a few counts. The genes are TRBV3-1 and TRBJ2-3; TRBD2 aligns across 9 bases. CDR3 length equals 18 residues. The germline gives CDR1 LGHDT, CDR2 YNNKEL (reference sequence). V trimming: 1 base; J trimming: 2 bases; junction bases outside the gene matches: 10. The CDR3 is CASSQVPSAGGPTDTQYF. CDR3 sequence (DNA): TGTGCCAGCAGCCAAGTCCCCTCAGCGGGAGGACCCACAGATACGCAGTATTTT.

The rearrangement joins TRBV6-5 to TRBJ1-1; D is undetermined. The V end lost 2 bases, the J end lost 6 bases, and 16 bases lay between the germline ends. Germline V gives CDR1 MNHEY, CDR2 SVGAGI. The CDR3 loop spans 15 amino acids. This CDR3 is CASSYRTTSHAEAFF. Here the CDR3 DNA reads TGTGCCAGCAGTTACAGAACAACTAGCCACGCTGAAGCTTTCTTT.